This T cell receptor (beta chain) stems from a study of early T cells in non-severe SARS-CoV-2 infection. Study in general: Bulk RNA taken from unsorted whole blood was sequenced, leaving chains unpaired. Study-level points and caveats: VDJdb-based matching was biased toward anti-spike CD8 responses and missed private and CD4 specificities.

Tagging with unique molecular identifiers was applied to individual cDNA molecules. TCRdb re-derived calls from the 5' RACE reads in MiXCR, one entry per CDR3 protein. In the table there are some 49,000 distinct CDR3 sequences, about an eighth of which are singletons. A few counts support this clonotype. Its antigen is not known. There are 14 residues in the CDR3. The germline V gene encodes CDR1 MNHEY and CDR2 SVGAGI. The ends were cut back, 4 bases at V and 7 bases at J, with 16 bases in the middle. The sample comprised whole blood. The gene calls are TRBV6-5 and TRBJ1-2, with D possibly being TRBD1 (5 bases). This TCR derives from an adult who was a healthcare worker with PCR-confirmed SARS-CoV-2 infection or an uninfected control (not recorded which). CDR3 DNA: TGTGCCAGCAGTTTGGGACGGCGAGCACCTGGCTACACCTTC. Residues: CASSLGRRAPGYTF.